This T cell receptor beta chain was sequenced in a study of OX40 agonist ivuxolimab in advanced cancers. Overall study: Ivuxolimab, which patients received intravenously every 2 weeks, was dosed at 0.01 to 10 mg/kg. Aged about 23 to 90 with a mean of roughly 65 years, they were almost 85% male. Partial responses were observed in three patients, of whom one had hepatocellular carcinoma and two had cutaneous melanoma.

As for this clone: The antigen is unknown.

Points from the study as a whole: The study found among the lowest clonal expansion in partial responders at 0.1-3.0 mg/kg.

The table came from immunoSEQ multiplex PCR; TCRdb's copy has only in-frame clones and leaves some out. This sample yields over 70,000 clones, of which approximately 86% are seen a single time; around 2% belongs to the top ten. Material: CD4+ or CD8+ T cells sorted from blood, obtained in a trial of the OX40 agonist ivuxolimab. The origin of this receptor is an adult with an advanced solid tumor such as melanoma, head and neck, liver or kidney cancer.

CDR3 residues: CASSSRTSFQETQYF. The CDR3 region has the DNA TGTGCCAGCAGCTCAAGGACGTCCTTCCAAGAGACCCAGTACTTC. The rearrangement joins TRBV7-9 to TRBJ2-5; D uncertain. Germline V gene lookup returns CDR1 SEHNR and CDR2 FQNEAQ (reference sequence). Trimming pared 4 bases from V and 1 base from J, leaving 13 bases between. This CDR3 spans 15 amino acids.